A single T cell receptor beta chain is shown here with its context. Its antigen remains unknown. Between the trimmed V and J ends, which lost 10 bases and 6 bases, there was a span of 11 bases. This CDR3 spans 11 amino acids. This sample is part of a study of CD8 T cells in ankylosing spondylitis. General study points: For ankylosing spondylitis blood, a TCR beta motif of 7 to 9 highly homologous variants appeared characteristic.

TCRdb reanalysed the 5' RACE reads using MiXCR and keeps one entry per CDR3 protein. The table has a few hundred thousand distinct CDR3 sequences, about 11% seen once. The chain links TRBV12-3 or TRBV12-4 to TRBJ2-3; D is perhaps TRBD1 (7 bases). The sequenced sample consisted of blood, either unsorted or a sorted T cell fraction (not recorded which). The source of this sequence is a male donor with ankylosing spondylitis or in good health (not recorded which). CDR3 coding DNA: TGTGCCATCAGGGGGGATGATACGCAGTATTTT. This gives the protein CAIRGDDTQYF.